The entry that follows covers one T cell receptor (beta chain) sequence. Used for diagnoses were clinical symptoms, serum thyroxine and TRAb, thyroid ultrasound and orbital computed tomography. The sample belongs to a study of T cells in Graves' hyperthyroidism and ophthalmopathy. CDR1 is LGHDT and CDR2 is YNNKEL in the germline V gene (reference sequence). The V and J ends lost 0 bases and 2 bases, in that order; junction bases with no gene match: 5. This CDR3 spans 17 amino acids. Amplified regions were TCR beta CDR3 sequences from RNA transcripts. Researchers ran a first-round RT-PCR on the TCR CDR3 using the HTBI primer set. TCRdb reprocessed the multiplex PCR reads with MiXCR, giving one entry per CDR3 protein. The repertoire holds about 270,000 distinct CDR3 sequences, with around 22% as singletons.

The rearrangement uses TRBV3-1 and TRBJ2-1; TRBD2 agrees at 9 bases. The sequence came from a man between 25 and 39 years old with Graves' ophthalmopathy. Sequenced: blood. Written as DNA, the CDR3 is TGTGCCAGCAGCCAAGATCTGGGCGGGGGGGCCTACAATGAGCAGTTCTTC. This codes for CASSQDLGGGAYNEQFF.